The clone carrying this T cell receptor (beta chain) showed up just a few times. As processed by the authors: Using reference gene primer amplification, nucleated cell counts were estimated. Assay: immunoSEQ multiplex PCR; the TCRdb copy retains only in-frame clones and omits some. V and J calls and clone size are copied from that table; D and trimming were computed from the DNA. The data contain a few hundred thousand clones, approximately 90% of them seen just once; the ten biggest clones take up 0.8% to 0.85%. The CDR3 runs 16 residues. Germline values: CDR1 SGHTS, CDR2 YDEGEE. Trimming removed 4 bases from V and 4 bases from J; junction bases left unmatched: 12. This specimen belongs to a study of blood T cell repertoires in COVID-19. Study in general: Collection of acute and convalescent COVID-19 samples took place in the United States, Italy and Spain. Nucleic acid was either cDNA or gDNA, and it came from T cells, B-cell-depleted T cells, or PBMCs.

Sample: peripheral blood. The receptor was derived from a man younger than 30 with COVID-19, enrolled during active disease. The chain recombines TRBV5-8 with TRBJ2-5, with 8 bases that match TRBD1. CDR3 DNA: TGTGCCAGCAGCGGGAACGCCGGGACAGGAGGAGAGACCCAGTACTTC. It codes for CASSGNAGTGGETQYF. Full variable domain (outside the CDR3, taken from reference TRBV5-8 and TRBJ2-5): EAGVTQSPTHLIKTRGQQATLRCSPISGHTSVYWYQQALGLGLQFLLWYDEGEERNRGNFPPRFSGRQFPNYSSELNVNALELEDSALYLCASSGNAGTGGETQYFGPGTRLLVL.